The 17 T cell receptor beta chains below all came from one sample that was sequenced in a study of T cell changes during pregnancy in multiple sclerosis. The assay was immunoSEQ multiplex PCR, and TCRdb's table has in-frame clones only and misses some. The repertoire holds some 93,000 clones, with around 92% as singletons. The source was peripheral blood, collected after pregnancy. These receptors all stem from a female donor in good health, enrolled as a control in a pregnancy study.

This clone was recorded once. V gene TRBV6-6 combines with J gene TRBJ2-3; 12 bases line up with TRBD2. The CDR3 is made up of 15 amino acids. Per germline, CDR1 MNHNY and CDR2 SVGAGI (reference sequence). V was pared by 7 bases and J by 3 bases, with 5 bases of the junction left unmatched. The CDR3 bases are TGTGCCAGCACTCTAGCGGGGGGGTCGACAGATACGCAGTATTTT. It is translated as CASTLAGGSTDTQYF.

The genes are TRBV19 and TRBJ1-4; 8 bases match TRBD1. The CDR3 runs to 16 residues. V shed 5 bases, J shed 0 bases, and the junction held 5 bases outside the gene matches. CDR1 is LNHDA, CDR2 SQIVND, per germline (reference sequence). In nucleotides, the CDR3 is TGTGCCAGTAGTGCAGGACAGGGTGCAACTAATGAAAAACTGTTTTTT. Its protein is CASSAGQGATNEKLFF.

The rearrangement joins TRBV27 to TRBJ2-3; 7 positions match TRBD1. The CDR3 consists of 13 residues. Germline-derived CDR1 and CDR2 are MNHEY and SMNVEV (reference sequence). Losses at the gene ends were 6 bases for V and 1 base for J; bases not matched to a gene: 1. The CDR3 DNA reads TGTGCCAGCAGAGGGACAGGCACAGATACGCAGTATTTT. Residues: CASRGTGTDTQYF.

The chain is built from TRBV4-3 and TRBJ2-7, with a possible D match to TRBD2 (5 bases). Germline V CDR1 and CDR2: LGHNA, YSLEER. Trimming stripped 1 base from V and 6 bases from J, with 16 bases between. The CDR3 runs to 15 residues. CDR3 DNA: TGCGCCAGCAGCCAAGCCCGGGGTCCCTTGAGCGAGCAGTACTTC. This codes for CASSQARGPLSEQYF.

This clone was seen just once. The chain couples TRBV27 to TRBJ1-2; possible D gene TRBD1, 5 bases. Trimming pared 6 bases from V and 3 bases from J, leaving 17 bases between. The CDR3 covers 15 residues. Germline V gene sequence: CDR1 MNHEY, CDR2 SMNVEV (reference sequence). Here the CDR3 DNA reads TGTGCCAGCAGCCCAGGCTGGGCCAGGGACTATGGCTACACCTTC. This encodes CASSPGWARDYGYTF.

The rearrangement uses TRBV28 and TRBJ2-7, with 7 bases matching TRBD2. CDR1 and CDR2 from the germline V gene are MDHEN and SYDVKM. CDR3 length: 14 amino acids. V lost 7 bases, J lost 2 bases, and 8 bases stayed unmatched. Here the CDR3 reads CASTLGGGTYEQYF. In DNA, the CDR3 is TGTGCCAGCACGTTGGGCGGGGGAACCTACGAGCAGTACTTC.

This chain joins TRBV7-2 and TRBJ1-1; TRBD1 matches 7 bases. V lost 5 bases, J lost 1 base, and 4 bases stayed unmatched. CDR1 is SGHTA and CDR2 is FQGNSA in the germline V gene. The CDR3 has 14 residues. The CDR3: CASSPWTGNTEAFF. CDR3 bases: TGTGCCAGCAGCCCCTGGACAGGGAACACTGAAGCTTTCTTT.

This chain joins TRBV5-1 and TRBJ2-5; unclear D gene. Trimming stripped 4 bases from V and 6 bases from J, with 10 bases between. CDR3 length: 12 residues. Germline CDR1 reads SGHRS; CDR2 reads YFSETQ. The CDR3 coding sequence is TGCGCCAGCAGCCTATCGAGTCAGACCCAGTACTTC. Protein product: CASSLSSQTQYF.

The chain combines TRBV28 with TRBJ1-5; 9 nucleotides align to TRBD1. CDR3 length equals 14 residues. After removal of 6 bases from V and 5 bases from J, the junction contained 5 bases not matched to a gene. Germline V CDR1 and CDR2: MDHEN, SYDVKM. CDR3 nucleotide sequence: TGTGCCAGCAGCCCGGACAGGGGAGATCAGCCCCAGCATTTT. Encoded protein: CASSPDRGDQPQHF.

The rearrangement joins TRBV6-5 to TRBJ2-7; perhaps TRBD2 as D (5 bases). V shed 0 bases and J shed 3 bases, with 12 bases lying between them. The CDR3 spans 15 residues. Germline loops: CDR1 MNHEY, CDR2 SVGAGI. CDR3 sequence (DNA): TGTGCCAGCAGTTACTCTGATACGGGAAACTACGAGCAGTACTTC. The encoded protein is CASSYSDTGNYEQYF.

The CDR3, as DNA: TGTGCCAGCAGCTACGGGAATGAGCAGTTCTTC. Translated: CASSYGNEQFF. The rearrangement joins TRBV7-3 to TRBJ2-1; D remains unclear. V was pared by 4 bases and J by 7 bases, with 5 bases between. The CDR3 covers 11 residues. Germline CDR1 and CDR2: SGHTA and FQGTGA.

The chain couples TRBV11-2 to TRBJ2-5, with 8 bases that match TRBD1. The germline gives CDR1 SGHAT, CDR2 FQNNGV. This CDR3 region has 14 residues. V gave up 5 bases and J gave up 3 bases; unmatched junction bases: 5. The CDR3 loop is CASSATGVEETQYF. CDR3 nucleotides: TGTGCCAGCAGCGCGACAGGGGTGGAAGAGACCCAGTACTTC.

The CDR3 loop reads CASTREGRAPEAFF. The CDR3 nucleotides read TGTGCCAGTACCAGGGAGGGGAGAGCCCCTGAAGCTTTCTTT. V is TRBV19 and J is TRBJ1-1; TRBD1 might be the D (5 bases). Germline CDR1 is LNHDA and CDR2 is SQIVND (reference sequence). V lost 7 bases and J 6 bases, leaving 18 bases between the germline ends. The CDR3 totals 14 residues.

The rearrangement joins TRBV28 to TRBJ2-2, with 10 bases identical to TRBD1. The CDR3 is made up of 15 amino acids. V shed 6 bases, J shed 6 bases, and the junction held 7 bases outside the gene matches. Germline CDR1 MDHEN, CDR2 SYDVKM. For the CDR3, the DNA is TGTGCCAGCAGCCCGGGACAGGGGAGGCCCGGGGAGCTGTTTTTT. Translated, it gives CASSPGQGRPGELFF. The full variable domain, its missing parts supplied by reference TRBV28 and TRBJ2-2, is DVKVTQSSRYLVKRTGEKVFLECVQDMDHENMFWYRQDPGLGLRLIYFSYDVKMKEKGDIPEGYSVSREKKERFSLILESASTNQTSMYLCASSPGQGRPGELFFGEGSRLTVL.

The genes are TRBV5-1 and TRBJ2-5; possible D gene TRBD2, 5 bases. The CDR3 has 15 amino acids. CDR1 SGHRS and CDR2 YFSETQ come from the germline V gene. The V end lost 5 bases, the J end lost 4 bases, and 18 bases lay between the germline ends. CDR3 in amino acids: CASRMGDGVGETQYF. As DNA, the CDR3 is TGCGCCAGCAGAATGGGCGACGGGGTCGGAGAGACCCAGTACTTC.

The chain links TRBV19 to TRBJ2-1; TRBD1 matches at 7 bases. The junction had 6 bases not matched to a gene; V was cut back by 1 base and J by 6 bases. The germline V gene encodes CDR1 LNHDA and CDR2 SQIVND (reference sequence). This CDR3 contains 15 residues. CDR3 DNA sequence: TGTGCCAGTAGTATAGGACAGGGATTCACCAATGAGCAGTTCTTC. Translated, it gives CASSIGQGFTNEQFF.

The chain uses TRBV12-5 and TRBJ1-5; 8 bases are a match to TRBD1. The germline V gene has CDR1 LGHNT and CDR2 FRNRAP. J gave up 7 bases and V 0 bases, and 14 bases lay outside the gene matches. CDR3 size: 18 residues. The CDR3 region has the DNA TGTGCTAGTGGTTTGGTACCCCCCACAGGGGGAGGACGACAGCCCCAGCATTTT. This gives the protein CASGLVPPTGGGRQPQHF.